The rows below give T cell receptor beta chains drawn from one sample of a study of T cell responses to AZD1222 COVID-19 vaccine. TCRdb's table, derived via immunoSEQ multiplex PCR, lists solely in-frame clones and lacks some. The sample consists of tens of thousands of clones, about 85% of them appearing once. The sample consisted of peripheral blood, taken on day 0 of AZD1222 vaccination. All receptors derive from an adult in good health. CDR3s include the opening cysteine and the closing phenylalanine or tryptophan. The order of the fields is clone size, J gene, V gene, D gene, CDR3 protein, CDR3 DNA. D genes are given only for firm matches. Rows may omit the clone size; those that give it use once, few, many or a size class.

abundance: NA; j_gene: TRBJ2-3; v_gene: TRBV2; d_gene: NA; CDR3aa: CASTGSGLTDTQYF; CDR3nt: TGTGCCAGCACTGGTAGCGGCCTCACAGATACGCAGTATTTT
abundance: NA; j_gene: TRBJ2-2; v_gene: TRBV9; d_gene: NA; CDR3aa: CASSPVGGRTGELFF; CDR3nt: TGTGCCAGCAGCCCGGTTGGGGGGCGGACCGGGGAGCTGTTTTTT
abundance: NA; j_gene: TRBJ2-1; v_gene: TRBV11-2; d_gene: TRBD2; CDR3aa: CASSSGLAGYNEQFF; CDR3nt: TGTGCCAGCAGCTCGGGGCTAGCGGGCTACAATGAGCAGTTCTTC
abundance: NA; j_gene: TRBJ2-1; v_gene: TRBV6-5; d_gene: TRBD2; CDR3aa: CASRQPGLGYNEQFF; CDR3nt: TGTGCCAGCAGGCAACCGGGACTAGGATACAATGAGCAGTTCTTC
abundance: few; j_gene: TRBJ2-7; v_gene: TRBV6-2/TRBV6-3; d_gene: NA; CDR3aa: CASSLGGQQYF; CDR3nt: TGTGCCAGCAGCCTGGGTGGCCAGCAGTACTTC
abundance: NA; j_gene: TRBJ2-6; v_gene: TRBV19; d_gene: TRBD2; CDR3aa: CASSRTSGLSSGANVLTF; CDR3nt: TGTGCCAGTAGTCGGACTAGCGGATTGAGCTCTGGGGCCAACGTCCTGACTTTC
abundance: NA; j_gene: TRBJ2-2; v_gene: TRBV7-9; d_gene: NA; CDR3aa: CASSLMTAGELFF; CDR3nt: TGTGCCAGCAGCTTAATGACGGCCGGGGAGCTGTTTTTT
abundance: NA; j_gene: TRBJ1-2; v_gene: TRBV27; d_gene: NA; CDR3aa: CASSPHSTQGASGYTF; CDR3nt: TGTGCCAGCAGTCCCCATTCAACACAGGGTGCGTCTGGCTACACCTTC
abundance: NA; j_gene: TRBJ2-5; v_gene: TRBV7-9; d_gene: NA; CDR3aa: CASSEDGFQETQYF; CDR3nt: TGTGCCAGCAGCGAGGATGGGTTCCAAGAGACCCAGTACTTC
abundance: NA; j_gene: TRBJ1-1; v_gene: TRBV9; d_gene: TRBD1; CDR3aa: CASSPTGVMAEAFF; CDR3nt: TGTGCCAGCAGCCCGACAGGGGTAATGGCTGAAGCTTTCTTT
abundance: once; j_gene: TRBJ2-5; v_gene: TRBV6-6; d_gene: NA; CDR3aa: CASSFQETQYF; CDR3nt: TGTGCCAGCAGTTTTCAAGAGACCCAGTACTTC